A single sample is the source of the 32 T cell receptor beta chains below, sequenced in a study of response to subunit inactivated influenza vaccine. One entry per CDR3 protein, called by TCRdb with MiXCR from the RT-PCR reads. The sample has approximately 730,000 distinct CDR3 sequences, approximately 15% seen once; the top ten hold around 7.3%. This specimen consisted of PBMCs from blood, obtained 14 to 15 days before vaccination. The receptors were sampled from a man aged 45 to 65 who received an inactivated influenza vaccine.

This clonotype was seen a handful of times. V gene TRBV20-1 combines with J gene TRBJ1-5; perhaps TRBD1 as D (5 bases). Germline V lookup: CDR1 DFQATT, CDR2 SNEGSKA (reference sequence). This CDR3 is built from 14 residues. Trimming removed 4 bases from V and 0 bases from J, with 10 bases in between. Here the CDR3 reads CSATRDPSNQPQHF. The DNA of the CDR3 is TGCAGTGCTACCAGGGACCCTAGCAATCAGCCCCAGCATTTT.

The rearrangement joins TRBV20-1 to TRBJ2-3; 8 bases agree with TRBD2. This CDR3 has 14 amino acids. V lost 6 bases to trimming and J lost 2 bases; unmatched junction nucleotides: 7. Germline V gives CDR1 DFQATT, CDR2 SNEGSKA (reference sequence). The CDR3 sequence: CSAELAGYTDTQYF. The CDR3 DNA reads as TGCAGTGCGGAGCTAGCGGGTTACACAGATACGCAGTATTTT.

The chain has TRBV6-2 or TRBV6-3 and TRBJ2-5, with D uncertain. Per germline, CDR1 MNHEY and CDR2 SVGEGT. Trimming removed 6 bases at V and 4 bases at J, with 15 bases between. The CDR3 sequence is 14 residues long. CDR3 DNA: TGTGCCAGCAGCCCTCTCGTCAGGCGAGAGACCCAGTACTTC. Its translation: CASSPLVRRETQYF.

This clonotype was seen a handful of times. The V gene is TRBV18, the J gene TRBJ2-2, with a tentative D call TRBD1 (5 bases). Germline V gives CDR1 KGHSH, CDR2 LQKENI. V shed 2 bases and J shed 3 bases, with 13 bases lying between them. CDR3 length equals 16 residues. The DNA for the CDR3 is TGTGCCAGCTCACCATCCGGCAGGGTTGACACCGGGGAGCTGTTTTTT. Protein: CASSPSGRVDTGELFF.

The V and J genes are TRBV12-3 or TRBV12-4 and TRBJ2-2, with unresolved D. This CDR3 region has 17 residues. V dropped 3 bases and J dropped 1 base, with 15 bases sitting between them. The DNA of the CDR3 is TGTGCCAGCAGTTTCGCCAAAATGGCCATGAACACCGGGGAGCTGTTTTTT. Protein: CASSFAKMAMNTGELFF.

This clonotype was detected a few times. This chain links TRBV25-1 with TRBJ1-4; unclear D gene. CDR1 MGHDK and CDR2 SYGVNS come from the germline V gene. This CDR3 region has 15 residues. The V and J ends lost 4 bases and 1 base respectively, with 10 bases between them. CDR3 DNA: TGTGCCAGCAGTGCCCGTCCAGGAACTAATGAAAAACTGTTTTTT. It yields the protein CASSARPGTNEKLFF.

This clonotype was detected many times. This chain uses TRBV7-9 with TRBJ1-1, with a possible D match to TRBD1 (6 bases). V gave up 6 bases and J gave up 0 bases, with 11 bases separating them. The CDR3 length is 14 residues. The germline gives CDR1 SEHNR, CDR2 FQNEAQ (reference sequence). The CDR3: CASRRGPMNTEAFF. For the CDR3, the DNA is TGTGCCAGCAGGCGGGGGCCGATGAACACTGAAGCTTTCTTT.

Written as DNA, the CDR3 is TGCGCCAGCAGCCAGGGCCCTGACACCGGGGAGCTGTTTTTT. Amino acid sequence: CASSQGPDTGELFF. The chain has TRBV5-1 and TRBJ2-2; a possible D gene is TRBD1 (5 bases). Per germline, CDR1 SGHRS and CDR2 YFSETQ. V shed 4 bases and J shed 3 bases, with 10 bases lying between them. This CDR3 region has 14 residues.

The rearrangement links TRBV5-6 to TRBJ2-1; 10 bases are shared with TRBD2. V shed 0 bases, J shed 5 bases, and the junction held 8 bases outside the gene matches. Germline V CDR1 and CDR2: SGHDT, YYEEEE. The CDR3 loop spans 17 amino acids. CDR3 bases: TGTGCCAGCAGCTTGGAGGCTAGCGGGAGTAGGGACAATGAGCAGTTCTTC. It is translated as CASSLEASGSRDNEQFF. The whole variable domain, remainder taken from reference TRBV5-6 and TRBJ2-1, is DAGVTQSPTHLIKTRGQQVTLRCSPKSGHDTVSWYQQALGQGPQFIFQYYEEEERQRGNFPDRFSGHQFPNYSSELNVNALLLGDSALYLCASSLEASGSRDNEQFFGPGTRLTVL.

The CDR3: CSAERTGLAKNIQYF. CDR3 coding DNA: TGCAGTGCCGAAAGGACGGGGTTAGCCAAAAACATTCAGTACTTC. The rearrangement uses TRBV20-1 and TRBJ2-4; D perhaps matches TRBD2 (5 bases). Trimming took off 6 bases at V and 0 bases at J, with 15 bases between the two ends. Germline CDR1 DFQATT, CDR2 SNEGSKA (reference sequence). This CDR3 has 15 amino acids.

V and J are TRBV12-3 or TRBV12-4 and TRBJ1-2; tentatively, D is TRBD1 (5 bases). This CDR3 has 15 amino acids. V was cut by 6 bases and J by 8 bases, with 22 bases left in between. CDR3 sequence reads: CASSPLRQSLSGYTF. The CDR3 bases are TGTGCCAGCAGCCCACTTCGACAGTCCCTATCGGGCTACACCTTC.

The rearrangement uses TRBV5-1 and TRBJ2-5; possibly TRBD1 for D (5 bases). Germline loops: CDR1 SGHRS, CDR2 YFSETQ. V gave up 0 bases and J gave up 4 bases, with 10 bases separating them. This CDR3 is built from 14 residues. CDR3 sequence: CASSLGRARETQYF. Here the CDR3 DNA reads TGCGCCAGCAGCTTGGGCAGGGCCAGAGAGACCCAGTACTTC.

This clonotype was seen only a few times. The chain carries TRBV11-2 and TRBJ2-7; TRBD1 or TRBD2 may be the D gene (6 bases each). The CDR3 runs to 19 residues. Trimming took 5 bases from V and 3 from J, leaving 29 bases between them. In germline, CDR1 is SGHAT, CDR2 FQNNGV. The CDR3 DNA sequence: TGTGCCAGCAGCGGGGGCGTGGGGGGCACGGCTGGCGTCTTCTACGAGCAGTACTTC. It specifies CASSGGVGGTAGVFYEQYF.

The chain joins TRBV20-1 to TRBJ2-7; D call uncertain. This CDR3 region has 13 residues. Trimming left V 1 base short and J 0 bases short, with 7 bases between. The germline V gene encodes CDR1 DFQATT and CDR2 SNEGSKA (reference sequence). The CDR3 reads CSARGWRSYEQYF. DNA for the CDR3: TGCAGTGCTAGAGGCTGGCGCTCCTACGAGCAGTACTTC.

This clonotype has just a few counts. The rearrangement uses TRBV5-1 and TRBJ1-2; unclear D gene. The CDR3 loop spans 14 amino acids. CDR1 is SGHRS, CDR2 YFSETQ, per germline. V gave up 0 bases and J gave up 4 bases, with 10 bases separating them. CDR3 bases: TGCGCCAGCAGCTTGGCCGGAGGCTTCTATGGCTACACCTTC. Its translation is CASSLAGGFYGYTF.

This rearrangement joins TRBV20-1 to TRBJ2-2, with D uncertain. The CDR3 is 13 residues long. V was clipped by 6 bases and J by 2 bases, with 10 bases between them. The germline CDR1 and CDR2 sequences are DFQATT and SNEGSKA (reference sequence). In DNA form, the CDR3 reads TGCAGTGCCAAGACCCTAAACACCGGGGAGCTGTTTTTT. Translated, it gives CSAKTLNTGELFF.

The sample holds a few counts of this clonotype. The J gene is TRBJ2-1, the V gene TRBV19, with D possibly being TRBD1 or TRBD2 (5 bases each). CDR3 length: 17 residues. Germline V gene lookup returns CDR1 LNHDA and CDR2 SQIVND (reference sequence). The V gene lost 3 bases and the J gene lost 6 bases, with 21 bases spanning the gap. In DNA form, the CDR3 reads TGTGCCAGTAGTATGGGGGTAAGGGAGCTGTTCCGCAATGAGCAGTTCTTC. It yields the protein CASSMGVRELFRNEQFF. Using reference TRBV19 and TRBJ2-1 for the parts outside the CDR3, the full variable domain is DGGITQSPKYLFRKEGQNVTLSCEQNLNHDAMYWYRQDPGQGLRLIYYSQIVNDFQKGDIAEGYSVSREKKESFPLTVTSAQKNPTAFYLCASSMGVRELFRNEQFFGPGTRLTVL.

This clonotype was seen only a few times. The chain has TRBV7-2 and TRBJ2-1, with TRBD2 as a possible D gene (7 bases). V lost 0 bases and J lost 5, with 14 bases in between. Germline V lookup: CDR1 SGHTA, CDR2 FQGNSA. This CDR3 has 16 amino acids. The CDR3 sequence is CASSLAGGALDNEQFF. Here the CDR3 DNA reads TGTGCCAGCAGCTTAGCTGGGGGGGCCTTAGACAATGAGCAGTTCTTC.

This clonotype occurred a few times. The chain carries TRBV18 and TRBJ2-5, with D tentatively TRBD1 (6 bases). The ends were cut back, 3 bases at V and 2 bases at J, with 13 bases in the middle. The CDR3 spans 15 residues. The V gene's germline CDR1 is KGHSH and CDR2 LQKENI. CDR3: CASSPQGQHQETQYF. CDR3 bases: TGTGCCAGCTCACCTCAGGGACAACATCAAGAGACCCAGTACTTC.

The rearrangement links TRBV11-2 to TRBJ2-5; 13 nucleotides line up with TRBD2. After removal of 5 bases from V and 4 bases from J, the junction contained 13 bases not matched to a gene. This CDR3 is 18 amino acids long. Germline CDR1 SGHAT, CDR2 FQNNGV. The CDR3 bases are TGTGCCAGCAGCCCAACGAGACTAGCGGGAGGCCAGGGAGAGACCCAGTACTTC. Amino acids: CASSPTRLAGGQGETQYF.

In this sample, this clonotype turned up a few times. One junction end does not reproduce the germline sequence, and a read error may be involved. The chain combines TRBV20-1 with TRBJ2-1, with TRBD2 matching 11 bases. Germline V CDR1 and CDR2: DFQATT, SNEGSKA (reference sequence). The CDR3 covers 12 residues. This CDR3 reads CSARDNLGLAVF. CDR3 sequence (DNA): TGCAGTGCTAGAGATAATTTGGGACTAGCGGTCTTC.

This clonotype showed up just a few times. The genes are TRBV11-1 and TRBJ2-4; D remains unclear. V gave up 5 bases and J gave up 0 bases, with 20 bases separating them. In germline, CDR1 is SGHAT, CDR2 FQDESV (reference sequence). The CDR3 has 18 amino acids. CDR3 DNA sequence: TGTGCCAGCAGCCCGGGTGGCCAAAGGAATCTAGCCAAAAACATTCAGTACTTC. Amino acid sequence: CASSPGGQRNLAKNIQYF.

In its sample, this clonotype was seen a few times. The V gene is TRBV6-5, the J gene TRBJ2-4; 8 positions agree with TRBD1. Trimming removed 0 bases from V and 1 base from J; junction bases left unmatched: 8. From germline, CDR1 is MNHEY and CDR2 SVGAGI. CDR3 length equals 18 residues. CDR3 DNA sequence: TGTGCCAGCAGTTACTCGTTTCAGGGGGCGCGGGCCAAAAACATTCAGTACTTC. It is translated as CASSYSFQGARAKNIQYF.

This chain connects TRBV19 to TRBJ1-5; D gene ambiguous. CDR3 size: 13 residues. The V and J ends lost 4 bases and 5 bases respectively, with 9 bases between them. Germline assignment: CDR1 LNHDA and CDR2 SQIVND (reference sequence). CDR3 amino acids: CASSKQRYQPQHF. The CDR3 DNA reads TGTGCCAGTAGTAAACAGAGATATCAGCCCCAGCATTTT.

This clonotype was seen more than once but under ten times. The chain couples TRBV4-3 to TRBJ2-2; 7 bases line up with TRBD2. This CDR3 contains 18 residues. Germline CDR1 reads LGHNA; CDR2 reads YSLEER. With V trimmed by 0 bases and J by 2 bases, 9 bases remained unmatched. The CDR3 here is CASSQDPLSGINTGELFF. CDR3 bases: TGCGCCAGCAGCCAAGATCCCCTCAGCGGGATTAACACCGGGGAGCTGTTTTTT.

In this sample, this clonotype turned up a few times. The V gene is TRBV5-1, the J gene TRBJ1-5; D gene unclear. Germline V gives CDR1 SGHRS, CDR2 YFSETQ. This CDR3 is built from 15 residues. Trimming cost V 4 bases and J 0 bases, with 11 bases left between them. CDR3 region: CASSIDGNSNQPQHF. In nucleotides, the CDR3 is TGCGCCAGCAGCATAGACGGGAATAGCAATCAGCCCCAGCATTTT.

This clonotype has a handful of counts. The chain is built from TRBV20-1 and TRBJ2-1; 10 positions match TRBD2. In germline, CDR1 is DFQATT, CDR2 SNEGSKA (reference sequence). The CDR3 contains 17 residues. Trimming took 6 bases from V and 0 from J; bases not matched to a gene: 11. As DNA, the CDR3 is TGCAGTGCGGACTCCGGACTAGCGGCCTCCTCCTACAATGAGCAGTTCTTC. Translating gives CSADSGLAASSYNEQFF.

The V call is TRBV28, the J call TRBJ2-6; unclear D gene. Per the germline V gene, CDR1 is MDHEN and CDR2 is SYDVKM. The CDR3 extends over 20 amino acids. The V end lost 5 bases, the J end lost 1 base, and 24 bases lay between the germline ends. This chain's CDR3 is CASSAPPRARAPSGANVLTF. DNA of the CDR3: TGTGCCAGCAGTGCTCCCCCTCGGGCACGGGCCCCTTCTGGGGCCAACGTCCTGACTTTC. The entire variable domain, with the rest obtained from reference TRBV28 and TRBJ2-6, is as follows: DVKVTQSSRYLVKRTGEKVFLECVQDMDHENMFWYRQDPGLGLRLIYFSYDVKMKEKGDIPEGYSVSREKKERFSLILESASTNQTSMYLCASSAPPRARAPSGANVLTFGAGSRLTVL.

The rearrangement joins TRBV7-2 to TRBJ2-5; 7 bases fit TRBD2. The CDR3 extends over 14 amino acids. V lost 5 bases and J lost 2; bases outside the gene matches: 5. Per germline, CDR1 SGHTA and CDR2 FQGNSA. The CDR3 protein is CASSPWRGQETQYF. CDR3 in DNA: TGTGCCAGCAGCCCATGGCGGGGGCAAGAGACCCAGTACTTC.

In this sample, this clonotype turned up a few times. The chain carries TRBV2 and TRBJ2-7; 7 bases match TRBD2. J was trimmed by 0 bases and V by 2 bases; bases with no gene match: 4. CDR3 length equals 15 residues. The germline gives CDR1 SNHLY, CDR2 FYNNEI. For the CDR3, the DNA is TGTGCCAGCAGTGAAATTGGGGGGGTCTCCTACGAGCAGTACTTC. Translated: CASSEIGGVSYEQYF. Together with reference TRBV2 and TRBJ2-7, the CDR3 gives the full variable domain: EPEVTQTPSHQVTQMGQEVILRCVPISNHLYFYWYRQILGQKVEFLVSFYNNEISEKSEIFDDQFSVERPDGSNFTLKIRSTKLEDSAMYFCASSEIGGVSYEQYFGPGTRLTVT.

This clonotype was detected only a few times. The chain employs TRBV18 and TRBJ2-2; no clear D. V lost 0 bases, J lost 0 bases, and 8 bases lay in between. The length of the CDR3 is 16 residues. CDR1 KGHSH and CDR2 LQKENI come from the germline V gene. As DNA, the CDR3 is TGTGCCAGCTCACCACCCTCCACTTCGAACACCGGGGAGCTGTTTTTT. Translation: CASSPPSTSNTGELFF.

In this sample, this clonotype turned up a few times. The chain employs TRBV11-2 and TRBJ2-5, with 8 bases that match TRBD1. The length of the CDR3 is 16 residues. Looked up from germline, CDR1 is SGHAT and CDR2 is FQNNGV. With V trimmed by 3 bases and J by 5 bases, 11 bases remained unmatched. The CDR3 loop reads CASSFTGRTGRETQYF. The CDR3 nucleotides read TGTGCCAGCAGCTTTACGGGAAGGACAGGGCGGGAGACCCAGTACTTC. Combining the CDR3 with reference TRBV11-2 and TRBJ2-5 gives the whole variable domain EAGVAQSPRYKIIEKRQSVAFWCNPISGHATLYWYQQILGQGPKLLIQFQNNGVVDDSQLPKDRFSAERLKGVDSTLKIQPAKLEDSAVYLCASSFTGRTGRETQYFGPGTRLLVL.